One and the same sample provided the 5 T cell receptor beta chains below, sequenced in a study of T cell clonality in common variable immunodeficiency. Whole-study findings and limits: Common variable immunodeficiency TCR beta sequences reportedly had fewer deletions and N-nucleotide insertions.

These receptors have no known antigen. The repertoire was sequenced with immunoSEQ multiplex PCR; TCRdb's copy has only in-frame clones and lacks some. The counts give some 11,000 clones, none of them seen only once; about 6.6% is held by the top ten. Sequencing was done on a sample of peripheral blood mononuclear cells. Receptor source: a human donor with common variable immunodeficiency.

This clone was seen a few times. The read terminates 3 residues before the CDR3 end, so the remaining end is supplied by the germline J gene. The chain has TRBV19 and TRBJ2-3, with 8 bases identical to TRBD2. Germline V lookup: CDR1 LNHDA, CDR2 SQIVND (reference sequence). This CDR3 contains 15 residues. V shed 2 bases and J 2 bases; nucleotides not matched to a gene: 3. The part of the CDR3 DNA that was read is TGTGCCAGTAGTATATCGGGGGGGAACACAGATACG. Translated: CASSISGGNTDT. The full CDR3 sequence reads CASSISGGNTDTQYF.

This clone has only a few counts. The read finishes 3 residues shy of the CDR3 end, and the germline J gene is used to complete it. The V call is TRBV18, the J call TRBJ1-1; the D gene is possibly TRBD1 (5 bases). CDR1 and CDR2 from the germline V gene are KGHSH and LQKENI. The V gene lost 6 bases and the J gene lost 3 bases, with 14 bases spanning the gap. This CDR3 comprises 14 residues. Incomplete CDR3 DNA: TGTGCCAGCTCGCCGGACGGGGGGTACACTGAA. The encoded protein is CASSPDGGYTE. In full, the CDR3 reads CASSPDGGYTEAFF.

This clone came up a few times. Coverage ceases 3 residues before the CDR3 finishes, and the germline J gene fills in the end. This chain connects TRBV5-1 to TRBJ2-1; 11 bases fit TRBD2. This CDR3 has 18 residues. Trimming cost V 4 bases and J 3 bases; bases outside gene matches: 12. Germline values: CDR1 SGHRS, CDR2 YFSETQ. CDR3 sequence: CASSLASTGTSGYNEQFF. The covered CDR3 bases are TGCGCCAGCAGCCTGGCCAGTACCGGGACTAGCGGCTACAATGAG.

As concerns this clone: Read coverage stops 3 residues before the CDR3 terminus; the germline J gene supplies the remainder. This rearrangement joins TRBV7-3 to TRBJ2-1; 9 bases map to TRBD1. Germline-derived CDR1 and CDR2 are SGHTA and FQGTGA. Trimming took 2 bases from V and 6 from J; bases not matched to a gene: 5. The CDR3 runs 15 residues. This CDR3 is CASSLALTGGNEQFF. The CDR3 DNA, read in part, is TGTGCCAGCAGCTTAGCTCTGACAGGGGGCAATGAG.

In this sample, this clone turned up many times. The read terminates 3 residues ahead of where the CDR3 ends, so the germline J gene completes it. The chain employs TRBV20-1 and TRBJ2-3; TRBD1 agrees at 9 bases. The V gene's germline CDR1 is DFQATT and CDR2 SNEGSKA (reference sequence). V was pared by 1 base and J by 2 bases, with 13 bases of the junction left unmatched. The length of the CDR3 is 18 residues. This CDR3 reads CSARGTGVGPMNTDTQYF. The CDR3 bases that were read are TGCAGTGCTAGAGGGACAGGGGTGGGCCCCATGAACACAGATACG.